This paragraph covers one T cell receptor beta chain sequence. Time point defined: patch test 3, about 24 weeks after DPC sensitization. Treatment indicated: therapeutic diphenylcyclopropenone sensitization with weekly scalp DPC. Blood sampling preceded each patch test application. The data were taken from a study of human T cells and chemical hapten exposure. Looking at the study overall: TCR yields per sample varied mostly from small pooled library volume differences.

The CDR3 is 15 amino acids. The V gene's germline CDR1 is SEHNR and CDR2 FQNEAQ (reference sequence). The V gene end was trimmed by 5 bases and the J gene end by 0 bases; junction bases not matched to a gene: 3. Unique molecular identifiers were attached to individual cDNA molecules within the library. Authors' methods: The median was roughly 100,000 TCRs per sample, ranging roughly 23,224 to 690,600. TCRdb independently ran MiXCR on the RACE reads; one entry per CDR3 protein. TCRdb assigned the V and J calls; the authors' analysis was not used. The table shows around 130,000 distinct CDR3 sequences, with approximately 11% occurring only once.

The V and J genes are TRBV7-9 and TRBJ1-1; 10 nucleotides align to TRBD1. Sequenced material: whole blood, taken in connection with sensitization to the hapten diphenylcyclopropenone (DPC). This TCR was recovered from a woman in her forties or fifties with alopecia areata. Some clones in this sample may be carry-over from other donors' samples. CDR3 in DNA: TGTGCCAGCAGCGGGACAGGGGCCCTGAACACTGAAGCTTTCTTT. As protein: CASSGTGALNTEAFF.